The rows below give T cell receptor beta chains drawn from one sample of a study of blood T cells in healthy people across ages. In TCRdb, the 5' RACE reads were re-called with MiXCR into one record per CDR3 protein. The sample holds about 1.7 million distinct CDR3 sequences, approximately 30% seen once. Sequencing was carried out using blood. The receptors derive from a woman in her twenties or thirties in good health. Both conserved end residues are part of each CDR3. The order of the fields is V gene, clone size, J gene, D gene, CDR3 DNA, CDR3 protein. The D gene is left open where the match is weak. Only some rows state a clone size, as once, few, many or a class for expanded clones.

v_gene: TRBV12-5
abundance: many
j_gene: TRBJ2-7
d_gene: NA
CDR3nt: TGTGCTAGTGGTTTGGTACGATCCGGAGGATACATCGCCGCCTACGAGCAGTACTTC
CDR3aa: CASGLVRSGGYIAAYEQYF

v_gene: TRBV5-1
abundance: few
j_gene: TRBJ1-3
d_gene: NA
CDR3nt: TGCGCCAGCAGCTTGGGTGGTCCCGGAAACACCATATATTTT
CDR3aa: CASSLGGPGNTIYF

v_gene: TRBV20-1
abundance: NA
j_gene: TRBJ2-3
d_gene: TRBD2
CDR3nt: TGCAGTGCCCCCCCCCGCGGGGGGGCTGTAACAGATACGCAGTATTTT
CDR3aa: CSAPPRGGAVTDTQYF

v_gene: TRBV5-1
abundance: few
j_gene: TRBJ1-2
d_gene: NA
CDR3nt: TGCGCCAGCAAGCTTGATCGGGGGAATGGCTATGGCTACACCTTC
CDR3aa: CASKLDRGNGYGYTF

v_gene: TRBV7-3
abundance: few
j_gene: TRBJ2-1
d_gene: NA
CDR3nt: TGTGCCAGCAGCTTAACGGGGCCCGCGGATGAGCAGTTCTTC
CDR3aa: CASSLTGPADEQFF

v_gene: TRBV5-4
abundance: NA
j_gene: TRBJ2-6
d_gene: NA
CDR3nt: TGTGCCAGCAGCTTGGGGGCAGGACTACTAGCTGGGGCCAACGTCCTGACTTTC
CDR3aa: CASSLGAGLLAGANVLTF

v_gene: TRBV4-1
abundance: few
j_gene: TRBJ2-1
d_gene: NA
CDR3nt: TGCGCCAGCAGGCAAGGGATCAATGAGCAGTTCTTC
CDR3aa: CASRQGINEQFF

v_gene: TRBV10-3
abundance: many
j_gene: TRBJ2-7
d_gene: TRBD2
CDR3nt: TGTGCCATCACCTCGGGACTAGCGGGACTACCTTCCTACGAGCAGTACTTC
CDR3aa: CAITSGLAGLPSYEQYF

v_gene: TRBV12-3/TRBV12-4
abundance: few
j_gene: TRBJ2-5
d_gene: NA
CDR3nt: TGTGCCAGTAGTTTGGATGGTTCCAAAGAGACCCAGTACTTC
CDR3aa: CASSLDGSKETQYF

v_gene: TRBV10-3
abundance: NA
j_gene: TRBJ2-3
d_gene: NA
CDR3nt: TGTGCCATCAGGGATACGAGTTCAGATACGCAGTATTTT
CDR3aa: CAIRDTSSDTQYF

v_gene: TRBV3-1
abundance: few
j_gene: TRBJ2-7
d_gene: NA
CDR3nt: TGTGCCAGCAGCCAAGATCTTGTGACGGACGAGCAGTACTTC
CDR3aa: CASSQDLVTDEQYF

v_gene: TRBV12-3/TRBV12-4
abundance: few
j_gene: TRBJ1-4
d_gene: NA
CDR3nt: TGTGCCAGCGGACACGGGTCGACTAATGAAAAACTGTTTTTT
CDR3aa: CASGHGSTNEKLFF

v_gene: TRBV2
abundance: NA
j_gene: TRBJ2-5
d_gene: NA
CDR3nt: TGTGTCAGCAGGAATCCTGTAGAGACCCAGTACTTC
CDR3aa: CVSRNPVETQYF

v_gene: TRBV5-5
abundance: many
j_gene: TRBJ2-5
d_gene: NA
CDR3nt: TGTGCCAGCAGCTTGTTAGGGGTACAAGAGACCCAGTACTTC
CDR3aa: CASSLLGVQETQYF

v_gene: TRBV20-1
abundance: NA
j_gene: TRBJ2-6
d_gene: TRBD2
CDR3nt: TGCAGTGCTAGATCCGCGGGGGAGTCTGGGGCCAACGCCCTGACTTTC
CDR3aa: CSARSAGESGANALTF

v_gene: TRBV7-9
abundance: few
j_gene: TRBJ2-1
d_gene: NA
CDR3nt: TGTGCCAGCAGTTTAGGGCCCCGCAATGAGCAGTTCTTC
CDR3aa: CASSLGPRNEQFF

v_gene: TRBV3-1
abundance: NA
j_gene: TRBJ1-1
d_gene: NA
CDR3nt: TGTGCCAGCAGCCCCTCGCCCGGGAGATACACTGAAGCTTTCTTT
CDR3aa: CASSPSPGRYTEAFF

v_gene: TRBV7-3
abundance: NA
j_gene: TRBJ2-3
d_gene: TRBD1
CDR3nt: TGTGCCAGCAGCTTATTAGGGGGCCTAAGCACAGATACGCAGTATTTT
CDR3aa: CASSLLGGLSTDTQYF

v_gene: TRBV6-2/TRBV6-3
abundance: NA
j_gene: TRBJ2-1
d_gene: TRBD2
CDR3nt: TGTGCCAGCAGTTACATGGCGGGGGGCAATGAGCAGTTCTTC
CDR3aa: CASSYMAGGNEQFF

v_gene: TRBV7-2
abundance: few
j_gene: TRBJ1-1
d_gene: NA
CDR3nt: TGTGCCAGCAGCCATAGGACGGAGGCTACCGAAGCTTTCTTT
CDR3aa: CASSHRTEATEAFF

v_gene: TRBV4-1
abundance: NA
j_gene: TRBJ2-1
d_gene: NA
CDR3nt: TGCGCCAGCAGCCAGGGCCTAGGGATCTACAATGAGCAGTTCTTC
CDR3aa: CASSQGLGIYNEQFF

v_gene: TRBV10-3
abundance: NA
j_gene: TRBJ1-5
d_gene: TRBD1
CDR3nt: TGTGCCATCAGTGAGGCCGGGACAGGGGATTTCTATAGCAATCAGCCCCAGCATTTT
CDR3aa: CAISEAGTGDFYSNQPQHF

v_gene: TRBV25-1
abundance: NA
j_gene: TRBJ1-1
d_gene: NA
CDR3nt: TGTGCCAGCAGGATGTACACTGAAGCTTTCTTT
CDR3aa: CASRMYTEAFF

v_gene: TRBV20-1
abundance: once
j_gene: TRBJ2-1
d_gene: NA
CDR3nt: TGCAGTGCTAGTCCCGCGGTCGAGCAGTTCTTC
CDR3aa: CSASPAVEQFF

v_gene: TRBV6-5
abundance: few
j_gene: TRBJ2-3
d_gene: NA
CDR3nt: TGTGCCAGCAAAGGCAGCGCGACAGATACGCAGTATTTT
CDR3aa: CASKGSATDTQYF

v_gene: TRBV7-3
abundance: many
j_gene: TRBJ2-1
d_gene: NA
CDR3nt: TGTGCCAGCAGCTTAACGCCGAGTGGTGGGGACGGGAATGAGCAGTTCTTC
CDR3aa: CASSLTPSGGDGNEQFF

v_gene: TRBV27
abundance: NA
j_gene: TRBJ1-5
d_gene: NA
CDR3nt: TGTGCCAGCAGTTCCTCCCGGCAAGGCCTAAGAATCCAGCATTTT
CDR3aa: CASSSSRQGLRIQHF

v_gene: TRBV9
abundance: NA
j_gene: TRBJ2-3
d_gene: NA
CDR3nt: TGTGCCAGCAGCGTCTCCCGCCTAGCCGATACGCAGTATTTT
CDR3aa: CASSVSRLADTQYF

v_gene: TRBV20-1
abundance: NA
j_gene: TRBJ1-3
d_gene: TRBD1
CDR3nt: TGCAGTGCTAGACAGGGGACAGTCGGAAACACCATATATTTT
CDR3aa: CSARQGTVGNTIYF

v_gene: TRBV6-6
abundance: NA
j_gene: TRBJ1-5
d_gene: NA
CDR3nt: TGTGCCAGCAGTTACGCGGGGGCCAATCAGCCCCAGCATTTT
CDR3aa: CASSYAGANQPQHF

v_gene: TRBV20-1
abundance: NA
j_gene: TRBJ1-5
d_gene: NA
CDR3nt: TGCAGTGCTATGCCCGGGGGAGGTTTCGGCAATCAGCCCCAGCATTTT
CDR3aa: CSAMPGGGFGNQPQHF

v_gene: TRBV7-9
abundance: many
j_gene: TRBJ2-3
d_gene: TRBD2
CDR3nt: TGTGCCAGCAGCTTCAGCGGGGGGACCACAGATACGCAGTATTTT
CDR3aa: CASSFSGGTTDTQYF

v_gene: TRBV12-5
abundance: few
j_gene: TRBJ2-7
d_gene: NA
CDR3nt: TGTGCTAGTGGTTTGGTACTTGGAAGAGAGCAGTACTTC
CDR3aa: CASGLVLGREQYF

v_gene: TRBV4-1
abundance: once
j_gene: TRBJ1-1
d_gene: NA
CDR3nt: TGCGCCAGCAGCCAATTCCAAGGAATGAACACTGAAGCTTTCTTT
CDR3aa: CASSQFQGMNTEAFF

v_gene: TRBV20-1
abundance: NA
j_gene: TRBJ1-2
d_gene: NA
CDR3nt: TGCAGTGCTCTAAAGTCGGGGCATGGCTACACCTTC
CDR3aa: CSALKSGHGYTF

v_gene: TRBV7-9
abundance: NA
j_gene: TRBJ2-7
d_gene: NA
CDR3nt: TGTGCCAGCAGCCCCGATAGGGGGAGTTTGCCCTACGAGCAGTACTTC
CDR3aa: CASSPDRGSLPYEQYF

v_gene: TRBV20-1
abundance: NA
j_gene: TRBJ1-1
d_gene: NA
CDR3nt: TGCAGTGCAGCCGGCATACTGAACACTGAAGCTTTCTTT
CDR3aa: CSAAGILNTEAFF

v_gene: TRBV4-1
abundance: many
j_gene: TRBJ2-1
d_gene: NA
CDR3nt: TGCGCCAGCAGCCAATGGGTTGGGGGCTCCTACAATGAGCAGTTCTTC
CDR3aa: CASSQWVGGSYNEQFF

v_gene: TRBV27
abundance: many
j_gene: TRBJ2-7
d_gene: NA
CDR3nt: TGTGCCAGCAGAAGACCGGGAAGCTCCTACGAGCAGTACTTC
CDR3aa: CASRRPGSSYEQYF

v_gene: TRBV20-1
abundance: many
j_gene: TRBJ2-5
d_gene: NA
CDR3nt: TGCAGTGCTAGAGCCCAAGAGACCCAGTACTTC
CDR3aa: CSARAQETQYF

v_gene: TRBV6-6
abundance: NA
j_gene: TRBJ1-2
d_gene: TRBD1
CDR3nt: TGTGCCAGCAGCTCCACTTCCGGGACAGGGACCTATGGCTACACCTTC
CDR3aa: CASSSTSGTGTYGYTF

v_gene: TRBV11-2
abundance: NA
j_gene: TRBJ2-7
d_gene: NA
CDR3nt: TGTGCCAGCAGCTTAGATGGGTCAGGGCAGTCCTACGAGCTGTACTTC
CDR3aa: CASSLDGSGQSYELYF